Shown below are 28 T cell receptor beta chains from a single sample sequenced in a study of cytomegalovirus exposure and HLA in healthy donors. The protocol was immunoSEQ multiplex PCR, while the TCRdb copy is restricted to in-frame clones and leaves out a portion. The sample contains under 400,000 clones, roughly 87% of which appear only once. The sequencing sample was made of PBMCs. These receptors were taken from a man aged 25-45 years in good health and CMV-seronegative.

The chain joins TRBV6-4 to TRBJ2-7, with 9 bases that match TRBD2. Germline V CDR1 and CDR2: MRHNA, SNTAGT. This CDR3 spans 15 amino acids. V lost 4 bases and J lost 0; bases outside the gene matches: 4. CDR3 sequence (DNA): TGTGCCAGCAGTGGACTAGCGGAGGTCTCCTACGAGCAGTACTTC. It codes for CASSGLAEVSYEQYF.

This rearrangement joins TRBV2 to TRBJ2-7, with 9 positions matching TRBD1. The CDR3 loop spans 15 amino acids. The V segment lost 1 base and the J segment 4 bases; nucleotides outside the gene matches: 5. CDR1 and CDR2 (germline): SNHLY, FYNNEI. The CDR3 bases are TGTGCCAGCAGTGAAGAGCCGGGACAGGGATACGAGCAGTACTTC. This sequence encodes CASSEEPGQGYEQYF.

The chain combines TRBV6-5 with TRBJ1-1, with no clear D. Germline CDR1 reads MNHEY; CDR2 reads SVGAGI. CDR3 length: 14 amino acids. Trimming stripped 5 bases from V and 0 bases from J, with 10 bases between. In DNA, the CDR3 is TGTGCCAGCAGTACGGGAGTTATGAACACTGAAGCTTTCTTT. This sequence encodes CASSTGVMNTEAFF.

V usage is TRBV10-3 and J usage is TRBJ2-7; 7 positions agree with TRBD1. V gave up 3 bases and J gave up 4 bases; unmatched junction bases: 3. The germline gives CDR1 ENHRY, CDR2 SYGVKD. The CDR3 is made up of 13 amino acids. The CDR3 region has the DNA TGTGCCATCAGTGACCCGGACAGGTACGAGCAGTACTTC. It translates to CAISDPDRYEQYF.

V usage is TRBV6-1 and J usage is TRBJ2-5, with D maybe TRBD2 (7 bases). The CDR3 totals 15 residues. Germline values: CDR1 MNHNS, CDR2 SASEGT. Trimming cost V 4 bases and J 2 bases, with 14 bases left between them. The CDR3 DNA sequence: TGTGCCAGCAGTGGGGAGGGGGGCCTTCAAGAGACCCAGTACTTC. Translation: CASSGEGGLQETQYF.

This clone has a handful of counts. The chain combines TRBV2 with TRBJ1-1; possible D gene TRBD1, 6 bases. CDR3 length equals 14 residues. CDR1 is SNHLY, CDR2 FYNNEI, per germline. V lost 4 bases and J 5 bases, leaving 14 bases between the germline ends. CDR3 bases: TGTGCCAGCAGTGCCACAGGGTGGGGAACTGAAGCTTTCTTT. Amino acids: CASSATGWGTEAFF.

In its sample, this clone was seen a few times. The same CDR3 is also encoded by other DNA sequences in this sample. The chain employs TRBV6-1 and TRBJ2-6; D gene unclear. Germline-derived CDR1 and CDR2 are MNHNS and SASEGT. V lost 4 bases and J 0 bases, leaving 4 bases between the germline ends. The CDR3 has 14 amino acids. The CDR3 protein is CASSGSSGANVLTF. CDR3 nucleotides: TGTGCCAGCAGTGGGAGCTCTGGGGCCAACGTCCTGACTTTC.

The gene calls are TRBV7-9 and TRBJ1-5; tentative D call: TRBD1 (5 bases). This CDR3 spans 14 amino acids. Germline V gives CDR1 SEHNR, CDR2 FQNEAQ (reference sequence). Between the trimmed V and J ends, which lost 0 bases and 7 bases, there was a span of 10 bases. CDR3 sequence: CASSLAGPGQPQHF. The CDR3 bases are TGTGCCAGCAGCTTAGCGGGGCCTGGCCAGCCCCAGCATTTT.

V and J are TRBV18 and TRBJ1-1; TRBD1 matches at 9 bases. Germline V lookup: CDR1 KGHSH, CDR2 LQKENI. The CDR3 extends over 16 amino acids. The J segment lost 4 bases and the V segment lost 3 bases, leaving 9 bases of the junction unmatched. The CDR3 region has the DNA TGTGCCAGCTCACCCCTGACAGGGGGATCCGGCACTGAAGCTTTCTTT. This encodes CASSPLTGGSGTEAFF.

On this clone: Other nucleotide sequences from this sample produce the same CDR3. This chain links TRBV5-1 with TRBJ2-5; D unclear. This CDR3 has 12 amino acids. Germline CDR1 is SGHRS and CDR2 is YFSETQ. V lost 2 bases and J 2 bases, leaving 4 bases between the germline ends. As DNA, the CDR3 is TGCGCCAGCAGCTTACTTCAAGAGACCCAGTACTTC. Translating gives CASSLLQETQYF.

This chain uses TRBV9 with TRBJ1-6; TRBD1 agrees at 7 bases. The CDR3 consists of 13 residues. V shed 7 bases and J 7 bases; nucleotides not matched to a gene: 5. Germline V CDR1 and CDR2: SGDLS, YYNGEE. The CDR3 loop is CASGQEENSPLHF. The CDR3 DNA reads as TGTGCCAGCGGACAGGAAGAGAATTCACCCCTCCACTTT.

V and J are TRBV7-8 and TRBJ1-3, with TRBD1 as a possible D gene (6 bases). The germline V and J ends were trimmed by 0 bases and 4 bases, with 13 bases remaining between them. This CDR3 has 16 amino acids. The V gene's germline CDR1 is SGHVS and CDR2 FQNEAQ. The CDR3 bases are TGTGCCAGCAGCTTAGCAGGGGGATTACGAGGAAACACCATATATTTT. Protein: CASSLAGGLRGNTIYF.

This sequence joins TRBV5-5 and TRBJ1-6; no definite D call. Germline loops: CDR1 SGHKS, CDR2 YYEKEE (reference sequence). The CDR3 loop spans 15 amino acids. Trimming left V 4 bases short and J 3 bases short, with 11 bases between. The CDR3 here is CASSLRTDYNSPLHF. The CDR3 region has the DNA TGTGCCAGCAGCCTCCGGACTGACTATAATTCACCCCTCCACTTT.

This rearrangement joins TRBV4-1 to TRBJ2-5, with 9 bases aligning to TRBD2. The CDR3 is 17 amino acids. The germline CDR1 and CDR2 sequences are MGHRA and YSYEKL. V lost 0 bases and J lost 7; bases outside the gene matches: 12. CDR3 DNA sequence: TGCGCCAGCAGCCAAGAAAGAATGCTAGCGGGGTCGGGGACCCAGTACTTC. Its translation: CASSQERMLAGSGTQYF.

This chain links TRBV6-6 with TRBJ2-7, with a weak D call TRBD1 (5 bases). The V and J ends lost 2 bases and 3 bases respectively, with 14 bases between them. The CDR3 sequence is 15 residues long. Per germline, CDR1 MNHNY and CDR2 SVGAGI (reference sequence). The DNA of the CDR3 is TGTGCCAGCAGTTACACAGACAGACCAGGCTACGAGCAGTACTTC. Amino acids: CASSYTDRPGYEQYF.

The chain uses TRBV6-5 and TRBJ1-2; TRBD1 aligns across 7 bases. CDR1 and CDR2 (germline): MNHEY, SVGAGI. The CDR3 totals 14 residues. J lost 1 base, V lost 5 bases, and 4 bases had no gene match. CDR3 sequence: CASSRRDSNYGYTF. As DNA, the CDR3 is TGTGCCAGCAGTCGCCGGGACAGTAACTATGGCTACACCTTC.

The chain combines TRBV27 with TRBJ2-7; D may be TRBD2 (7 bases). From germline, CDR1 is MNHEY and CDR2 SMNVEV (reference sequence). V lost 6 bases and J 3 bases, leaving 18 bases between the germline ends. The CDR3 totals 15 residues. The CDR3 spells CASSKAGTRLYEQYF. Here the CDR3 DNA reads TGTGCCAGCAGCAAAGCGGGGACACGACTCTACGAGCAGTACTTC.

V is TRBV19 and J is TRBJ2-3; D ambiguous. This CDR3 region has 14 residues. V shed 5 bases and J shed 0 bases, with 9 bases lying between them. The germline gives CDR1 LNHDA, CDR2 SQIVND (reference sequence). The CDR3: CASSSTFSTDTQYF. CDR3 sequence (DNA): TGTGCCAGTAGTTCGACATTTAGCACAGATACGCAGTATTTT.

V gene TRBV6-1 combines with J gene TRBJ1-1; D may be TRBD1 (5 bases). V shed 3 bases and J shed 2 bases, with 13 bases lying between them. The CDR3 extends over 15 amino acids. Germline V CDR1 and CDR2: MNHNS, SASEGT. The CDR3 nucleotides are TGTGCCAGCAGTGATGCGGGAAGGGGTAACACTGAAGCTTTCTTT. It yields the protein CASSDAGRGNTEAFF.

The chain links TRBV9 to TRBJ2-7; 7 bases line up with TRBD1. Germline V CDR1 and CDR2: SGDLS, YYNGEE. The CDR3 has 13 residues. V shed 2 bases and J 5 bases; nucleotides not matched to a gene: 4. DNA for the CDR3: TGTGCCAGCAGCGTGGACAGGATTGACGAGCAGTACTTC. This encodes CASSVDRIDEQYF.

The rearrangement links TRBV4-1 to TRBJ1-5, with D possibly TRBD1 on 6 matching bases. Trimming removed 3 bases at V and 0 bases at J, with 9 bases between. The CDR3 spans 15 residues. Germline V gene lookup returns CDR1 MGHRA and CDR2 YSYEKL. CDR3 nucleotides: TGCGCCAGCAGCCATAGGGGGGGTAGCAATCAGCCCCAGCATTTT. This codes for CASSHRGGSNQPQHF.

For the CDR3, the DNA is TGTGCCAGCAGCTTAGACGGTGGTAGCTCACCCCTCCACTTT. Translation: CASSLDGGSSPLHF. The chain combines TRBV7-9 with TRBJ1-6; D unclear. CDR1 is SEHNR and CDR2 is FQNEAQ in the germline V gene (reference sequence). V lost 1 base, J lost 10 bases, and 11 bases lay in between. The CDR3 has 14 residues.

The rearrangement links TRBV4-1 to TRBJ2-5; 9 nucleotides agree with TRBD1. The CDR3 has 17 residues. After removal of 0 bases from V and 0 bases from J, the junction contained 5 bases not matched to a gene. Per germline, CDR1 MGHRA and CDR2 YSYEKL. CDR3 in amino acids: CASSQDVGTGYQETQYF. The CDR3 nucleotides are TGCGCCAGCAGCCAAGATGTGGGGACAGGGTACCAAGAGACCCAGTACTTC.

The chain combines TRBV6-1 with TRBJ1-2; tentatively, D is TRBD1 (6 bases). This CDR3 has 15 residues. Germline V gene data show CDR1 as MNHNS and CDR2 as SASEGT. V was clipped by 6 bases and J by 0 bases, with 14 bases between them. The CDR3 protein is CASRDLWDTNYGYTF. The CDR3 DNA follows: TGTGCCAGCAGGGACTTGTGGGACACTAACTATGGCTACACCTTC.

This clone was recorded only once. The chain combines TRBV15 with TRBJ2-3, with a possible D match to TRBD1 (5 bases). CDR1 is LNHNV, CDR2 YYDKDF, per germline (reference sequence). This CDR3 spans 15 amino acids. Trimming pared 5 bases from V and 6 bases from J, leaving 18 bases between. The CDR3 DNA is TGTGCCACCAGCGGCGCCGGTTTCAGGGCCGATACGCAGTATTTT. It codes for CATSGAGFRADTQYF.

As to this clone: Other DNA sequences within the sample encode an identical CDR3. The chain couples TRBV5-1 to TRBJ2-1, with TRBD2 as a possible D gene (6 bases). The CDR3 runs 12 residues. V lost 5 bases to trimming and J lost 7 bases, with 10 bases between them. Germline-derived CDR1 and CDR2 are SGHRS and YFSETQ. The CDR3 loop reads CASSFGGNEQFF. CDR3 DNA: TGCGCCAGCAGTTTCGGGGGAAATGAGCAGTTCTTC.

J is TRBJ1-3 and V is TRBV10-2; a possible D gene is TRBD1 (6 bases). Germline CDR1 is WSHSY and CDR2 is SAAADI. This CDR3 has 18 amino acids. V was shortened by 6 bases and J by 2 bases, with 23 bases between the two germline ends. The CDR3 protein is CASRMGAIHTGPGNTIYF. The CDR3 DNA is TGCGCCAGCAGAATGGGGGCCATCCATACGGGGCCTGGAAACACCATATATTTT.

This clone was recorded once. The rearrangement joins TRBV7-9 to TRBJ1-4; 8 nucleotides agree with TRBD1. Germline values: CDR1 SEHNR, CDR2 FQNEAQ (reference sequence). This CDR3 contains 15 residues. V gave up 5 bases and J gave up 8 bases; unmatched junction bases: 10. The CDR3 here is CASSTETGAREKLFF. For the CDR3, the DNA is TGTGCCAGCAGCACTGAGACAGGGGCACGAGAAAAACTGTTTTTT.